The 32 T cell receptor beta chains reported below all come from one sample, sequenced in a study of T cells in Graves' hyperthyroidism and ophthalmopathy. What was amplified from RNA transcripts were TCR beta CDR3 regions. A set of HTBI primers served as the primers for a first-round RT-PCR of the TCR CDR3. TCRdb re-called the multiplex PCR reads through MiXCR, storing one row per CDR3 protein. Among hundreds of thousands of distinct CDR3 sequences listed, less than 15% were seen once. The sequenced sample consisted of blood. All receptors derive from a woman younger than 35 with Graves' hyperthyroidism.

V gene TRBV14 combines with J gene TRBJ2-2; perhaps TRBD2 as D (5 bases). This CDR3 comprises 16 residues. Deletions cut 3 bases from V and 5 bases from J, with 16 bases between. CDR1 SGHDN and CDR2 FVKESK come from the germline V gene. CDR3 region: CASSHRGAEPTGELFF. Here the CDR3 DNA reads TGTGCCAGCAGCCATCGGGGAGCAGAACCGACCGGGGAGCTGTTTTTT.

This clonotype came up many times. The rearrangement uses TRBV20-1 and TRBJ2-7, with 10 bases matching TRBD2. This CDR3 contains 14 residues. The V segment lost 6 bases and the J segment 3 bases; nucleotides outside the gene matches: 8. CDR1 and CDR2 (germline): DFQATT, SNEGSKA (reference sequence). CDR3 sequence: CSAEKREGRYEQYF. The CDR3 coding sequence is TGCAGTGCCGAAAAGCGGGAGGGCCGCTACGAGCAGTACTTC.

This clonotype was seen many times. In nucleotides, the CDR3 is TGTGCCAGCAGCTCGACTCCTCAGGGACCCTCCTACAATGAGCAGTTCTTC. Amino acid sequence: CASSSTPQGPSYNEQFF. V and J are TRBV13 and TRBJ2-1, with D perhaps matching TRBD1 or TRBD2 (5 bases each). CDR3 length: 17 residues. CDR1 is PRHDT, CDR2 FYEKMQ, per germline (reference sequence). The V end was cut by 4 bases, the J end by 0 bases, with 16 bases between. The variable domain in full, completed from reference TRBV13 and TRBJ2-1, reads AAGVIQSPRHLIKEKRETATLKCYPIPRHDTVYWYQQGPGQDPQFLISFYEKMQSDKGSIPDRFSAQQFSDYHSELNMSSLELGDSALYFCASSSTPQGPSYNEQFFGPGTRLTVL.

Many counts were recorded for this clonotype. The junction departs from germline at one end; a sequencing error may be responsible. The J gene is TRBJ1-4, the V gene TRBV7-7; 11 nucleotides match TRBD1. The V gene's germline CDR1 is SSHAT and CDR2 FNYEAQ (reference sequence). There are 21 residues in the CDR3. The CDR3 region is CASSLSGTGGSKTKANEKLFF. DNA for the CDR3: TGTGCTAGCAGCTTATCCGGGACAGGGGGGAGTAAGACAAAGGCTAATGAAAAACTGTTTTTT.

This clonotype has just a few counts. The chain links TRBV18 to TRBJ2-1; 10 bases are a match to TRBD2. The CDR3 loop spans 18 amino acids. Germline CDR1 KGHSH, CDR2 LQKENI. The V and J ends lost 3 bases and 0 bases, in that order; junction bases with no gene match: 8. The CDR3 region has the DNA TGTGCCAGCTCACCTAGGCTAGCGGGAGATGGCTCCTACAATGAGCAGTTCTTC. Its protein is CASSPRLAGDGSYNEQFF.

The table lists this clonotype with many counts. V usage is TRBV5-1 and J usage is TRBJ2-7; D is uncertain. Germline lookup yields CDR1 SGHRS and CDR2 YFSETQ. This CDR3 contains 12 residues. Trimming pared 4 bases from V and 5 bases from J, leaving 10 bases between. This CDR3 is CASSLDVDEQYF. For the CDR3, the DNA is TGCGCCAGCAGCCTGGACGTCGACGAGCAGTACTTC.

This clonotype was recorded many times. V usage is TRBV30 and J usage is TRBJ2-1; 9 bases match TRBD2. This CDR3 comprises 13 residues. The V gene end was trimmed by 3 bases and the J gene end by 9 bases; junction bases not matched to a gene: 6. Germline lookup yields CDR1 GTSNPN and CDR2 SVGIG (reference sequence). In nucleotides, the CDR3 is TGTGCCTGGAGCGGGACTAGCCTCCGTGAGCAGTTCTTC. It translates to CAWSGTSLREQFF.

This clonotype was counted many times. This rearrangement joins TRBV6-1 to TRBJ1-2; D possibly corresponds to TRBD1 (5 bases). Germline assignment: CDR1 MNHNS and CDR2 SASEGT. The V end was cut by 6 bases, the J end by 4 bases, with 18 bases between. The CDR3 has 15 residues. CDR3 coding DNA: TGTGCCAGCAGCTCCTCTCCGGGACGAAGCTATGGCTACACCTTC. Its protein product is CASSSSPGRSYGYTF.

There are many counts of this clonotype. The rearrangement joins TRBV7-2 to TRBJ1-3; no reliable D call. The CDR3 runs 15 residues. The V gene lost 1 base and the J gene lost 4 bases, with 11 bases spanning the gap. The germline gives CDR1 SGHTA, CDR2 FQGNSA. CDR3 bases: TGTGCCAGCAGCTTAGGGGCCGAGCACGGAAACACCATATATTTT. Amino acid sequence: CASSLGAEHGNTIYF.

This clonotype was seen a handful of times. J is TRBJ2-7 and V is TRBV4-1; possibly TRBD2 for D (6 bases). Trimming took 2 bases from V and 3 from J, leaving 14 bases between them. Germline V gives CDR1 MGHRA, CDR2 YSYEKL. The CDR3 is made up of 15 amino acids. In DNA form, the CDR3 reads TGCGCCAGCAGCCAAAGGCGGGACCGCTACTACGAGCAGTACTTC. Translating gives CASSQRRDRYYEQYF.

This clonotype was counted at least ten times. The rearrangement uses TRBV7-6 and TRBJ1-4; D gene ambiguous. V lost 5 bases and J lost 5, with 12 bases in between. This CDR3 contains 14 residues. The germline V gene encodes CDR1 SGHVS and CDR2 FNYEAQ. The CDR3 reads CASSPSGGNEKLFF. The CDR3, as DNA: TGTGCCAGCAGCCCCTCTGGAGGGAATGAAAAACTGTTTTTT.

This clonotype was observed many times. This chain uses TRBV2 with TRBJ1-6; no clear D. This CDR3 has 13 amino acids. Trimming cost V 6 bases and J 8 bases, with 11 bases left between them. Germline lookup yields CDR1 SNHLY and CDR2 FYNNEI. The CDR3 protein is CASSGRGYSPLHF. DNA for the CDR3: TGTGCCAGCAGCGGCCGAGGGTATTCACCCCTCCACTTT. Filled out from reference TRBV2 and TRBJ1-6, the complete variable domain reads EPEVTQTPSHQVTQMGQEVILRCVPISNHLYFYWYRQILGQKVEFLVSFYNNEISEKSEIFDDQFSVERPDGSNFTLKIRSTKLEDSAMYFCASSGRGYSPLHFGNGTRLTVT.

This clonotype was seen only a few times. J is TRBJ2-3 and V is TRBV5-1; the D gene is possibly TRBD2 (8 bases). This CDR3 has 19 residues. Germline loops: CDR1 SGHRS, CDR2 YFSETQ. The V gene lost 3 bases and the J gene lost 5 bases, with 28 bases spanning the gap. The CDR3 DNA is TGCGCCAGCAGCTCCCGGGACATAAGGACTAGCAGGGACAGAGATACGCAGTATTTT. As protein: CASSSRDIRTSRDRDTQYF.

This clonotype was seen repeatedly, ten times or more. The chain has TRBV3-1 and TRBJ1-6, with 8 bases lining up with TRBD1. Germline lookup yields CDR1 LGHDT and CDR2 YNNKEL (reference sequence). The ends lost 4 bases at V and 13 bases at J; junction bases unmatched: 9. The CDR3 loop spans 14 amino acids. The CDR3 loop reads CASSPGTGFVPLHF. The CDR3 DNA reads TGTGCCAGCAGCCCCGGGACAGGCTTTGTTCCCCTCCACTTT.

This clonotype was seen more than once but under ten times. The chain combines TRBV24-1 with TRBJ2-2; 7 bases agree with TRBD1. The V gene end was trimmed by 12 bases and the J gene end by 2 bases; junction bases not matched to a gene: 8. Looked up from germline, CDR1 is KGHDR and CDR2 is SFDVKD. The length of the CDR3 is 14 residues. CDR3 sequence (DNA): TGTGCCTCCGCGGACAGGATAAACACCGGGGAGCTGTTTTTT. This gives the protein CASADRINTGELFF.

The table lists this clonotype with a few counts. V gene TRBV24-1 combines with J gene TRBJ1-5; 8 bases fit TRBD1. The CDR3 has 16 residues. Per germline, CDR1 KGHDR and CDR2 SFDVKD. Unmatched junction bases numbered 12, after V lost 5 bases and J lost 7 bases. This CDR3 is CATSVSGQGAGQPQHF. In nucleotides, the CDR3 is TGTGCCACCAGTGTCTCCGGCCAGGGGGCAGGGCAGCCCCAGCATTTT.

In this sample, this clonotype turned up a few times. J is TRBJ1-3 and V is TRBV19; D is undetermined. With 3 bases removed from V and 4 bases from J, the gap between germline ends came to 4 bases. Germline V gene data show CDR1 as LNHDA and CDR2 as SQIVND (reference sequence). This CDR3 contains 12 residues. The CDR3 nucleotides read TGTGCCAGTAGTATCTCGGGAAACACCATATATTTT. The encoded protein is CASSISGNTIYF.

This clonotype was detected many times. The chain has TRBV4-1 and TRBJ2-3, with D unresolved. CDR1 is MGHRA, CDR2 YSYEKL, per germline. The germline V and J ends were trimmed by 1 base and 4 bases, with 12 bases remaining between them. This CDR3 region has 15 residues. The CDR3 DNA reads TGCGCCAGCAGCCAAGTTTTGGCCGGACCAGATACGCAGTATTTT. Translated, it gives CASSQVLAGPDTQYF.

This clonotype has just a few counts. This rearrangement joins TRBV24-1 to TRBJ2-1; D possibly corresponds to TRBD1 (6 bases). V lost 9 bases and J 0 bases, leaving 17 bases between the germline ends. Germline CDR1 KGHDR, CDR2 SFDVKD. CDR3 length: 16 residues. CDR3 sequence reads: CATDTLGASSYNEQFF. In nucleotides, the CDR3 is TGTGCCACCGATACGCTGGGGGCTAGCTCCTACAATGAGCAGTTCTTC.

This clonotype was counted many times. The chain uses TRBV19 and TRBJ2-7, with 8 nucleotides matching TRBD1. This CDR3 contains 16 residues. Germline CDR1 reads LNHDA; CDR2 reads SQIVND (reference sequence). V gave up 2 bases and J gave up 5 bases; unmatched junction bases: 11. The CDR3 spells CASSILVGQGKHEQYF. The CDR3 DNA sequence: TGTGCCAGTAGTATATTAGTCGGACAGGGTAAACACGAGCAGTACTTC.

This chain connects TRBV12-3 or TRBV12-4 to TRBJ1-6; D call uncertain. CDR3 length equals 23 residues. Trimming removed 2 bases from V and 4 bases from J, with 33 bases in between. The CDR3 here is CASSLRIRAVSFGRGPYNSPLHF. In DNA, the CDR3 is TGTGCCAGCAGTTTAAGGATTAGGGCAGTGTCCTTCGGTCGAGGGCCTTATAATTCACCCCTCCACTTT.

This clonotype has ten or more counts. This chain links TRBV27 with TRBJ1-4; TRBD1 matches 7 bases. Looked up from germline, CDR1 is MNHEY and CDR2 is SMNVEV (reference sequence). The CDR3 is 16 residues long. The V segment lost 6 bases and the J segment 6 bases; nucleotides outside the gene matches: 13. The CDR3 nucleotides read TGTGCCAGCAGGGGACAGTCCTCCCGAAGCCATGAAAAACTGTTTTTT. Its translation: CASRGQSSRSHEKLFF.

This clonotype was recorded at least ten times. The chain has TRBV2 and TRBJ2-5, with 12 bases lining up with TRBD1. The J segment lost 4 bases and the V segment lost 5 bases, leaving 2 bases of the junction unmatched. Germline V CDR1 and CDR2: SNHLY, FYNNEI. The CDR3 has 14 amino acids. The CDR3 DNA follows: TGTGCCAGCAGTCGGGACAGGGGGCGAGAGACCCAGTACTTC. It codes for CASSRDRGRETQYF.

This clonotype was counted ten times or more. The chain joins TRBV7-3 to TRBJ1-1; possible D gene TRBD1, 5 bases. Germline-derived CDR1 and CDR2 are SGHTA and FQGTGA. The CDR3 consists of 15 residues. V lost 2 bases and J 0 bases, leaving 10 bases between the germline ends. This chain's CDR3 is CASSLWGSMNTEAFF. CDR3 coding DNA: TGTGCCAGCAGCTTATGGGGCTCCATGAACACTGAAGCTTTCTTT. The complete variable domain, with remaining parts taken from reference TRBV7-3 and TRBJ1-1, reads GAGVSQTPSNKVTEKGKYVELRCDPISGHTALYWYRQSLGQGPEFLIYFQGTGAADDSGLPNDRFFAVRPEGSVSTLKIQRTERGDSAVYLCASSLWGSMNTEAFFGQGTRLTVV.

This clonotype has more than one count but fewer than ten. CDR3 coding DNA: TGTGCCAGCAGTTACGGTTCGGGGTATGAGCAGTTCTTC. Its translation: CASSYGSGYEQFF. The chain links TRBV6-2 or TRBV6-3 to TRBJ2-1, with a possible D match to TRBD2 (5 bases). The CDR3 consists of 13 residues. From germline, CDR1 is MNHEY and CDR2 SVGEGT. V gave up 2 bases and J gave up 8 bases, with 10 bases separating them.

There are many counts of this clonotype. The J gene is TRBJ1-1, the V gene TRBV28, with D possibly being TRBD1 (6 bases). The germline V gene encodes CDR1 MDHEN and CDR2 SYDVKM. The CDR3 covers 12 residues. Trimming removed 10 bases at V and 4 bases at J, with 13 bases between. The CDR3 reads CAIVQGSTEAFF. In DNA, the CDR3 is TGTGCCATCGTACAGGGCTCCACTGAAGCTTTCTTT.

Many counts were recorded for this clonotype. This chain connects TRBV7-8 to TRBJ2-7, with D possibly being TRBD1 (5 bases). The germline CDR1 and CDR2 sequences are SGHVS and FQNEAQ. The length of the CDR3 is 16 residues. Trimming pared 5 bases from V and 3 bases from J, leaving 20 bases between. CDR3 in amino acids: CASSLPLQGSDYEQYF. The CDR3 region has the DNA TGTGCCAGCAGCCTGCCCCTCCAGGGTTCAGACTACGAGCAGTACTTC.

Ten or more counts support this clonotype. V is TRBV2 and J is TRBJ2-5; 10 positions agree with TRBD1. This CDR3 has 13 residues. The germline gives CDR1 SNHLY, CDR2 FYNNEI. With V trimmed by 6 bases and J by 5 bases, 3 bases remained unmatched. CDR3 sequence: CASSDRGLETQYF. CDR3 nucleotide sequence: TGTGCCAGCAGCGACAGGGGGCTGGAGACCCAGTACTTC.

This clonotype was detected only a few times. CDR3 residues: CASRIAGLAGELFF. CDR3 DNA sequence: TGTGCCAGCAGGATAGCGGGGTTGGCCGGGGAGCTGTTTTTT. The chain links TRBV6-2 or TRBV6-3 to TRBJ2-2; 8 bases fit TRBD2. Looked up from germline, CDR1 is MNHEY and CDR2 is SVGEGT. CDR3 length equals 14 residues. V dropped 6 bases and J dropped 6; count of bases not matched to a gene: 6.

This clonotype was seen only a few times. This clone may be a read error of a much larger clone one base away. The chain couples TRBV2 to TRBJ1-4; D gene ambiguous. CDR3 length: 13 amino acids. Trimming took off 8 bases at V and 10 bases at J, with 17 bases between the two ends. Germline CDR1 SNHLY, CDR2 FYNNEI. This CDR3 is CASGDNPRRKLFF. The CDR3 coding sequence is TGTGCCAGCGGCGACAATCCACGGCGAAAACTGTTTTTT.

The rearrangement uses TRBV20-1 and TRBJ2-4; D unresolved. The germline CDR1 and CDR2 sequences are DFQATT and SNEGSKA (reference sequence). V lost 4 bases to trimming and J lost 0 bases, with 19 bases between them. The CDR3 has 17 residues. The DNA for the CDR3 is TGCAGTGCTAAAACAGATACCATATACATAGCCAAAAACATTCAGTACTTC. It encodes CSAKTDTIYIAKNIQYF.

To note about this clonotype: This may be a read error: a much more frequent sequence differs by one nucleotide. The J gene is TRBJ1-4, the V gene TRBV30, with D perhaps TRBD1 (6 bases). The germline V gene encodes CDR1 GTSNPN and CDR2 SVGIG (reference sequence). CDR3 length: 14 residues. V lost 1 base, J lost 5 bases, and 11 bases lay in between. The DNA for the CDR3 is TGTGCCTGGAGTGGCAGGGGATTGAATGAAAAACTGTTTTTT. Its protein product is CAWSGRGLNEKLFF.